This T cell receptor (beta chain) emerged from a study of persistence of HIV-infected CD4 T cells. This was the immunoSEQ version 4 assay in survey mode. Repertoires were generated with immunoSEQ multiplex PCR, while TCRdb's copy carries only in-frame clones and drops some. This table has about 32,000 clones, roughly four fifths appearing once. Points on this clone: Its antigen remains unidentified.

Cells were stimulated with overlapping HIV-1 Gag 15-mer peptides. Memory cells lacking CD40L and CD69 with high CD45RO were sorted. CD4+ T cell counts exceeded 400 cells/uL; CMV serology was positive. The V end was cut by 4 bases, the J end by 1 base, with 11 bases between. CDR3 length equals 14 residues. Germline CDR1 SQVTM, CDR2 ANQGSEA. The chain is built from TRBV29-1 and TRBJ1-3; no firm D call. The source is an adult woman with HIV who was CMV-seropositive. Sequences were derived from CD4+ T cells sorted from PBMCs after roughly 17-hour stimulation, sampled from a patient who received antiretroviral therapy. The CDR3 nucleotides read TGCAGCGTTGTTCGGGGAATTTCTGGAAACACCATATATTTT. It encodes CSVVRGISGNTIYF.